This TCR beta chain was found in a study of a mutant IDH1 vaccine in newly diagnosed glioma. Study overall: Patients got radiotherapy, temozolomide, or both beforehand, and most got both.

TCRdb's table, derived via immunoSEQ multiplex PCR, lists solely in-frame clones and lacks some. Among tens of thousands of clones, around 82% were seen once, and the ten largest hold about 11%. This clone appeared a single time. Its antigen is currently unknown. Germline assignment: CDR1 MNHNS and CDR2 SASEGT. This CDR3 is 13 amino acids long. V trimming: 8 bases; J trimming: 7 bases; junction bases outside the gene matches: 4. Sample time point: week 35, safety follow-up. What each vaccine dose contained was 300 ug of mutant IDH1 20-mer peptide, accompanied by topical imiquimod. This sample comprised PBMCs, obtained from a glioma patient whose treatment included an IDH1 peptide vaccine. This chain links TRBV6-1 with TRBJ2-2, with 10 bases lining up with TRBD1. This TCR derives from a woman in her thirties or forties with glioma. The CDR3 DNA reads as TGTGCCAGCCGGACAGGGGGAGTCGGGGAGCTGTTTTTT. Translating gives CASRTGGVGELFF.